This T cell receptor beta chain comes out of a study of T cells in Graves' hyperthyroidism and ophthalmopathy. V lost 4 bases and J lost 1; bases outside the gene matches: 7. Per germline, CDR1 SNHLY and CDR2 FYNNEI. This CDR3 contains 15 residues. Amplification of TCR beta CDR3 regions used RNA as the template. Researchers ran a first-round RT-PCR on the TCR CDR3 using the HTBI primer set. TCRdb re-called the multiplex PCR reads through MiXCR, storing one row per CDR3 protein. The sample has about 840,000 distinct CDR3 sequences; roughly 40% are singletons. This clonotype was recorded many times. This sequence was found in a young man with Graves' hyperthyroidism. Sequenced material: blood. This sequence joins TRBV2 and TRBJ2-7, with 7 positions matching TRBD2. The DNA for the CDR3 is TGTGCCAGCAGTGCGGGGGGACTGCAATCCTACGAGCAGTACTTC. Its protein product is CASSAGGLQSYEQYF.